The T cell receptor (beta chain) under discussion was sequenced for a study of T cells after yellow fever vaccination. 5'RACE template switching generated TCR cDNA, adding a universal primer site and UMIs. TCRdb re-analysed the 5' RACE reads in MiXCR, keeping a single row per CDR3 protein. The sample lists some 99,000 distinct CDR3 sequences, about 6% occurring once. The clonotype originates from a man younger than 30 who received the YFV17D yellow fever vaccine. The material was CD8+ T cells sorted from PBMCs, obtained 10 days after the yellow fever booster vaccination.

In DNA form, the CDR3 reads TGTGCCAGCTCTCCTGGCTGGGCAGGGACTTTCACCGGGGAGCTGTTTTTT. It yields the protein CASSPGWAGTFTGELFF. The chain links TRBV18 to TRBJ2-2, with D maybe TRBD2 (6 bases). Between the trimmed V and J ends, which lost 6 bases and 4 bases, there was a span of 21 bases. The germline V gene has CDR1 KGHSH and CDR2 LQKENI. CDR3 length equals 17 residues.